This record covers a single TCR beta chain. Its antigen is not identified. Cells sorted as Tregs were CD4+, CD25+ and CD127-/low. Full-length variable regions came from constant-region reverse primers plus semi-nested Nested Universal Primer A PCR. TCRdb passed the 5' RACE reads through MiXCR, listing each CDR3 protein once. Altogether about 32,000 distinct CDR3 sequences are present, 25% to 30% being singletons, with the ten largest covering about 2.3%. The CDR3 sequence is 12 residues long. From germline, CDR1 is SNHLY and CDR2 FYNNEI. Trimming cost V 4 bases and J 2 bases, with 4 bases left between them. Broader study findings: Larger-cohort validation covered only one TCR beta V-J rearrangement. Tumor Treg TCRs overlapped most with tumor naive CD4+ cells. In terms of TCR gene usage, tumor memory CD4+ T cells clustered together with blood and lymph node memory CD4+ cells, as well as with lymph node naive CD4+ cells.

This clonotype was obtained from a female donor with breast cancer. The specimen sequenced was tumor-infiltrating Tregs sorted from the breast tumor. The V gene is TRBV2, the J gene TRBJ2-3, with D hard to call. CDR3 DNA sequence: TGTGCCAGCAGTGGATACACAGATACGCAGTATTTT. It specifies CASSGYTDTQYF.